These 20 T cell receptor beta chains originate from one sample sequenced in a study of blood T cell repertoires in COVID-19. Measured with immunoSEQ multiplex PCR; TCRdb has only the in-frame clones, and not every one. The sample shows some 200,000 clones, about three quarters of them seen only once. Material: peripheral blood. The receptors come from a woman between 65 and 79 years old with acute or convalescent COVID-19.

This chain's CDR3 is CASSSTSAGELFF. In nucleotides, the CDR3 is TGTGCCAGCAGTTCAACTAGCGCCGGGGAGCTGTTTTTT. V is TRBV6-4 and J is TRBJ2-2; 7 nucleotides match TRBD2. Trimming cost V 5 bases and J 6 bases; bases outside gene matches: 3. The CDR3 covers 13 residues. Per germline, CDR1 MRHNA and CDR2 SNTAGT.

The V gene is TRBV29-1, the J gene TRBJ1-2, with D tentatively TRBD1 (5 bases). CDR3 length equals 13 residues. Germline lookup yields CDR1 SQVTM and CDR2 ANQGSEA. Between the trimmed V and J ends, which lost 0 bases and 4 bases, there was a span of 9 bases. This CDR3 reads CSVEDLGRYGYTF. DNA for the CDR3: TGCAGCGTTGAAGATTTGGGGCGCTATGGCTACACCTTC.

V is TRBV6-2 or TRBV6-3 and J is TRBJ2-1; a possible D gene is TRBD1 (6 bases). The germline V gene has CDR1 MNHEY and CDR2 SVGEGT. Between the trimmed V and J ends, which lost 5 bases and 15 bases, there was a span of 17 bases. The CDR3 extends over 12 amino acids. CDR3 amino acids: CASSNLGTKGFF. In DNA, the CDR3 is TGTGCCAGCAGTAACTTGGGGACAAAAGGGTTCTTC.

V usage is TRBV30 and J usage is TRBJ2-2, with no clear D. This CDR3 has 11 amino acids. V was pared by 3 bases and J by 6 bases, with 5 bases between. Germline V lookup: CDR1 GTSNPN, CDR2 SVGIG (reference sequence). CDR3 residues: CAWRRSGELFF. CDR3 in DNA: TGTGCCTGGAGGAGATCCGGGGAGCTGTTTTTT.

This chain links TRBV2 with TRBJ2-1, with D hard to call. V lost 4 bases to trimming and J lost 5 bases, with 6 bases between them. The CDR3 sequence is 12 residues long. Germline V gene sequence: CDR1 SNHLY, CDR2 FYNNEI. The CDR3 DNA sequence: TGTGCCAGCAGTGTGTTCAACAATGAGCAGTTCTTC. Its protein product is CASSVFNNEQFF. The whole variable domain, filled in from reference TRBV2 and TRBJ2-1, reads EPEVTQTPSHQVTQMGQEVILRCVPISNHLYFYWYRQILGQKVEFLVSFYNNEISEKSEIFDDQFSVERPDGSNFTLKIRSTKLEDSAMYFCASSVFNNEQFFGPGTRLTVL.

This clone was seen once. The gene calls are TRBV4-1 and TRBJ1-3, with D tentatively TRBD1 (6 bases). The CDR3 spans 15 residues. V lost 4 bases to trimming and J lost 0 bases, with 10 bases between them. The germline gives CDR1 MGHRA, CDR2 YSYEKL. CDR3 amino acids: CASSLDSLSGNTIYF. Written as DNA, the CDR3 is TGCGCCAGCAGCCTGGACAGTCTCTCTGGAAACACCATATATTTT.

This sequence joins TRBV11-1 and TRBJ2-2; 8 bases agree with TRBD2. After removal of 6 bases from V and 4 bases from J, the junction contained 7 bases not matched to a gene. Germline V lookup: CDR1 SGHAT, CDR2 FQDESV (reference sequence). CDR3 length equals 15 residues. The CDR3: CASRIGLAFTGELFF. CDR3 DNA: TGTGCCAGCAGGATAGGACTAGCTTTCACCGGGGAGCTGTTTTTT.

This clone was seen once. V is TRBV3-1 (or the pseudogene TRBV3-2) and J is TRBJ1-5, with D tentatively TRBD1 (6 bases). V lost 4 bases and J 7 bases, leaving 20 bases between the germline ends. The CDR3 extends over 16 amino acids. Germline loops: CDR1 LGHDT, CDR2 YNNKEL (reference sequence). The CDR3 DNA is TGTGCCAGCAGCCCCACCCTTCAGGGGACCGGGCAGCCCCAGCATTTT. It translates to CASSPTLQGTGQPQHF.

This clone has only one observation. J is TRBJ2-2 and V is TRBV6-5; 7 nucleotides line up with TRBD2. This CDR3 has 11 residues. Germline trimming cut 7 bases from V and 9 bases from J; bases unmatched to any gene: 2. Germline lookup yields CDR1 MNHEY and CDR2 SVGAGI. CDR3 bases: TGTGCCAGCATGGGAGGGAGGGAGCTGTTTTTT. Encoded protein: CASMGGRELFF.

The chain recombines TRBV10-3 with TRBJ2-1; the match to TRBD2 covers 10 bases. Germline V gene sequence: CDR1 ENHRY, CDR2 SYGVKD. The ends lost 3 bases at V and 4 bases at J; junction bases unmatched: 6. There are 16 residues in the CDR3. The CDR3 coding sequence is TGTGCCATCAGTGACCCCGCTAGCGGGAGTTACAATGAGCAGTTCTTC. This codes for CAISDPASGSYNEQFF.

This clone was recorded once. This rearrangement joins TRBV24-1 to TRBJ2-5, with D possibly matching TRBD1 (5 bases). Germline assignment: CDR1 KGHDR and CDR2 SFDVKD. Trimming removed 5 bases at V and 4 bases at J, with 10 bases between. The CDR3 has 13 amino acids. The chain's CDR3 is CATSAWGAETQYF. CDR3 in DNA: TGTGCCACCAGTGCGTGGGGCGCAGAGACCCAGTACTTC.

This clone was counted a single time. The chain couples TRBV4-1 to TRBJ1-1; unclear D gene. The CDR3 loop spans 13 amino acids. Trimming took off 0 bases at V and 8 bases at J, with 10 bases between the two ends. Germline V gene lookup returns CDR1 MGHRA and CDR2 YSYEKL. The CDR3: CASSQDRGEEAFF. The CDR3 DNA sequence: TGCGCCAGCAGCCAAGACCGGGGAGAAGAAGCTTTCTTT.

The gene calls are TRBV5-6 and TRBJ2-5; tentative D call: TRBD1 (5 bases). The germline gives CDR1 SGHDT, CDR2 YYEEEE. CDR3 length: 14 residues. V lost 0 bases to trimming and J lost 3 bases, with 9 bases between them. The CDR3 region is CASSLVAREETQYF. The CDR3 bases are TGTGCCAGCAGCTTGGTGGCCAGGGAAGAGACCCAGTACTTC. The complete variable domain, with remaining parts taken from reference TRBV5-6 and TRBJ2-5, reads DAGVTQSPTHLIKTRGQQVTLRCSPKSGHDTVSWYQQALGQGPQFIFQYYEEEERQRGNFPDRFSGHQFPNYSSELNVNALLLGDSALYLCASSLVAREETQYFGPGTRLLVL.

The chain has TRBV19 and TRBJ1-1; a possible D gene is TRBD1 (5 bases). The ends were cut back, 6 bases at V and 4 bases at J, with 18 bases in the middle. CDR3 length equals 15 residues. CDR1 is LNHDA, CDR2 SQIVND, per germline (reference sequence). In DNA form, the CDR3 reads TGTGCCAGTAGCGAAACTACGACAGTTTCCACTGAAGCTTTCTTT. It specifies CASSETTTVSTEAFF.

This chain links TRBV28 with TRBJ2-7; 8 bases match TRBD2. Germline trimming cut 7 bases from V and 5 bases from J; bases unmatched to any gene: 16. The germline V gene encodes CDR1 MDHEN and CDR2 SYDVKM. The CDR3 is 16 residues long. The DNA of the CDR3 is TGTGCCAGCACGCGTTTTCGAGCGGGAGCTTCTGACGAGCAGTACTTC. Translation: CASTRFRAGASDEQYF. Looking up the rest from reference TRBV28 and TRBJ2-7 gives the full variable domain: DVKVTQSSRYLVKRTGEKVFLECVQDMDHENMFWYRQDPGLGLRLIYFSYDVKMKEKGDIPEGYSVSREKKERFSLILESASTNQTSMYLCASTRFRAGASDEQYFGPGTRLTVT.

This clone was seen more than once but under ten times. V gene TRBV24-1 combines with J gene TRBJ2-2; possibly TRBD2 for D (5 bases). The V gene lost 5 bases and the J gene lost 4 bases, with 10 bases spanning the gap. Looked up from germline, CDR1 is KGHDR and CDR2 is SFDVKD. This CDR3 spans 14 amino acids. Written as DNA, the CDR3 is TGTGCCACCAGTGGAGGGCTCGGCACCGGGGAGCTGTTTTTT. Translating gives CATSGGLGTGELFF.

CDR3 nucleotides: TGTGCCAGCAGCTTACGTGGACAGGGGAGTGATGAGCAGTTCTTC. It encodes CASSLRGQGSDEQFF. The chain combines TRBV7-3 with TRBJ2-1; 9 positions match TRBD1. The trim removed 2 bases at V and 8 bases at J, leaving 7 bases unmatched. Germline values: CDR1 SGHTA, CDR2 FQGTGA. There are 15 residues in the CDR3.

The CDR3 DNA sequence: TGTGCCAGCAGCCAAGATATCCGGGTTTCTAACTATGGCTACACCTTC. Translated, it gives CASSQDIRVSNYGYTF. V and J are TRBV4-2 and TRBJ1-2; D gene unclear. Trimming stripped 0 bases from V and 0 bases from J, with 11 bases between. The CDR3 sequence is 16 residues long. The V gene's germline CDR1 is LGHNA and CDR2 YNFKEQ.

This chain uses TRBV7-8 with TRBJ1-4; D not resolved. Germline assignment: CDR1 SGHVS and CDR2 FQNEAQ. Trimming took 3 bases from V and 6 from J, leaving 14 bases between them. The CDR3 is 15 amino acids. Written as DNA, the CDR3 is TGTGCCAGCAGCTTCACTGGGCAGGTGGATGAAAAACTGTTTTTT. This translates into CASSFTGQVDEKLFF.

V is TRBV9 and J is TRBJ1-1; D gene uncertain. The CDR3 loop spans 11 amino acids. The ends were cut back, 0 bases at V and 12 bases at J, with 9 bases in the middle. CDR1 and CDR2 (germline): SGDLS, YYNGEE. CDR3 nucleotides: TGTGCCAGCAGCGTAGGGCTAGTAACTTTCTTT. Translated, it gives CASSVGLVTFF.